A single sample is the source of the 15 T cell receptor beta chains below, sequenced in a study of beta chain features in type 1 diabetes. Expressed TCRB transcripts were sequenced because the isolated RNA had all been reverse transcribed beforehand. Profiling relied on immunoSEQ multiplex PCR, and the TCRdb table lists in-frame clones only, not all of them. Counted here are 810,000 or so clones, 15% to 20% occurring once; the ten biggest clones make up around 0.02%. Sequenced: naive CD4+ T cells from blood. The receptor set was obtained from a woman younger than 30 in good health.

There are a few counts of this clone. The chain couples TRBV5-1 to TRBJ2-5, with D uncertain. This CDR3 is 14 amino acids long. The V end was cut by 5 bases, the J end by 5 bases, with 16 bases between. Per the germline V gene, CDR1 is SGHRS and CDR2 is YFSETQ. The CDR3: CASRGITLRETQYF. The DNA for the CDR3 is TGCGCCAGCAGGGGAATCACCTTAAGGGAGACCCAGTACTTC.

The chain links TRBV18 to TRBJ2-7; D may correspond to TRBD1 or TRBD2 (5 bases each). The CDR3 loop spans 15 amino acids. V lost 4 bases and J lost 0, with 13 bases in between. Per germline, CDR1 KGHSH and CDR2 LQKENI. CDR3 protein: CASSRDGKSSYEQYF. As DNA, the CDR3 is TGTGCCAGCTCACGGGACGGGAAGAGCTCCTACGAGCAGTACTTC.

This clone was detected only a few times. The CDR3 DNA sequence: TGCGCCAGCAGCCAAGAGCTTGGGACAGGCTATCAGCCCCAGCATTTT. Amino acids: CASSQELGTGYQPQHF. The V gene is TRBV4-3, the J gene TRBJ1-5, with 8 bases fitting TRBD1. The CDR3 totals 16 residues. The V segment lost 0 bases and the J segment 5 bases; nucleotides outside the gene matches: 6. Germline CDR1 is LGHNA and CDR2 is YSLEER.

This clone was observed a handful of times. V and J are TRBV10-2 and TRBJ2-3; D remains unclear. This CDR3 is built from 14 residues. Germline assignment: CDR1 WSHSY and CDR2 SAAADI. The V gene lost 3 bases and the J gene lost 6 bases, with 13 bases spanning the gap. The CDR3 DNA sequence: TGCGCCAGCAGTGATGGTCGCTTGGTGGATACGCAGTATTTT. It codes for CASSDGRLVDTQYF.

This clone was seen a handful of times. Here the CDR3 reads CATSKITGAAQPQHF. The CDR3 DNA is TGTGCCACCAGCAAAATAACAGGGGCGGCGCAGCCCCAGCATTTT. The chain employs TRBV15 and TRBJ1-5, with 7 nucleotides matching TRBD1. Germline lookup yields CDR1 LNHNV and CDR2 YYDKDF (reference sequence). This CDR3 comprises 15 residues. V was pared by 4 bases and J by 7 bases, with 10 bases of the junction left unmatched. Looking up the rest from reference TRBV15 and TRBJ1-5 gives the full variable domain: DAMVIQNPRYQVTQFGKPVTLSCSQTLNHNVMYWYQQKSSQAPKLLFHYYDKDFNNEADTPDNFQSRRPNTSFCFLDIRSPGLGDTAMYLCATSKITGAAQPQHFGDGTRLSIL.

This clone turned up a few times. The chain uses TRBV27 and TRBJ2-1, with 8 bases aligning to TRBD2. J lost 5 bases, V lost 1 base, and 7 bases had no gene match. The length of the CDR3 is 16 residues. The germline CDR1 and CDR2 sequences are MNHEY and SMNVEV (reference sequence). The CDR3 loop reads CASSLWSGSLNNEQFF. CDR3 nucleotide sequence: TGTGCCAGCAGTTTATGGAGCGGGAGCTTGAACAATGAGCAGTTCTTC.

This clone has more than one count but fewer than ten. The same CDR3 arises from other DNA sequences in this sample as well. The J gene is TRBJ2-5, the V gene TRBV18; the D is unclear. V lost 1 base and J 2 bases, leaving 8 bases between the germline ends. The CDR3 totals 14 residues. CDR1 KGHSH and CDR2 LQKENI come from the germline V gene. The CDR3 protein is CASSPRRGQETQYF. The CDR3 DNA sequence: TGTGCCAGCTCACCACGTCGTGGGCAAGAGACCCAGTACTTC.

V gene TRBV9 combines with J gene TRBJ2-1; 10 bases fit TRBD1. Germline V gives CDR1 SGDLS, CDR2 YYNGEE. The CDR3 is made up of 16 amino acids. J lost 6 bases, V lost 2 bases, and 8 bases had no gene match. Here the CDR3 DNA reads TGTGCCAGCAGCGTTCCCGGGACAGGGGTGGGCAATGAGCAGTTCTTC. Translation gives CASSVPGTGVGNEQFF.

This clone has more than one count but fewer than ten. The chain joins TRBV7-2 to TRBJ2-1; weak D call: TRBD2 (6 bases). CDR3 length: 13 amino acids. V was shortened by 1 base and J by 8 bases, with 9 bases between the two germline ends. The germline gives CDR1 SGHTA, CDR2 FQGNSA. The CDR3 sequence is CASSLGRDDEQFF. CDR3 coding DNA: TGTGCCAGCAGCTTAGGGAGGGACGATGAGCAGTTCTTC.

This clone was observed a handful of times. The genes are TRBV7-2 and TRBJ1-5; D is perhaps TRBD1 (6 bases). Germline V gene sequence: CDR1 SGHTA, CDR2 FQGNSA. Between the trimmed V and J ends, which lost 4 bases and 6 bases, there was a span of 16 bases. This CDR3 is 15 amino acids long. The CDR3 protein is CASSSQDSFVQPQHF. The CDR3 DNA follows: TGTGCCAGCAGCTCCCAGGACAGCTTCGTTCAGCCCCAGCATTTT.

The gene calls are TRBV7-8 and TRBJ1-2, with 11 bases that match TRBD1. The CDR3 covers 16 residues. CDR1 SGHVS and CDR2 FQNEAQ come from the germline V gene. With V trimmed by 1 base and J by 8 bases, 9 bases remained unmatched. The DNA for the CDR3 is TGTGCCAGCAGCTTAGTGGGATCCGGGACAGGGGGAGGCTACACCTTC. Its translation: CASSLVGSGTGGGYTF.

As DNA, the CDR3 is TGTGCCAGCAGTTTTCCGGGACATTTGAACACTGAAGCTTTCTTT. This gives the protein CASSFPGHLNTEAFF. This chain joins TRBV28 and TRBJ1-1; D is perhaps TRBD1 (6 bases). From germline, CDR1 is MDHEN and CDR2 SYDVKM. The CDR3 is 15 residues long. The V end was cut by 3 bases, the J end by 0 bases, with 11 bases between.

The V call is TRBV7-9, the J call TRBJ2-1; D unclear. Germline CDR1 SEHNR, CDR2 FQNEAQ (reference sequence). The CDR3 has 11 amino acids. V was shortened by 8 bases and J by 5 bases, with 7 bases between the two germline ends. The CDR3 loop is CASHEDNEQFF. The CDR3 coding sequence is TGTGCCAGCCACGAAGACAATGAGCAGTTCTTC.

The V call is TRBV27, the J call TRBJ2-7, with D possibly being TRBD2 (5 bases). Germline V gene sequence: CDR1 MNHEY, CDR2 SMNVEV (reference sequence). V gave up 6 bases and J gave up 4 bases, with 25 bases separating them. This CDR3 is built from 17 residues. CDR3 DNA sequence: TGTGCCAGCAGCCCTCTCCCCCACGCTCGGGGTAAATACGAGCAGTACTTC. Translated, it gives CASSPLPHARGKYEQYF.

This clone has more than one count but fewer than ten. The J gene is TRBJ1-5, the V gene TRBV15, with D hard to call. This CDR3 contains 16 residues. V dropped 5 bases and J dropped 7 bases, with 21 bases sitting between them. The germline V gene encodes CDR1 LNHNV and CDR2 YYDKDF (reference sequence). The CDR3 spells CATSPREWGLGQPQHF. CDR3 DNA: TGTGCCACCAGCCCCCGAGAGTGGGGTTTGGGGCAGCCCCAGCATTTT.